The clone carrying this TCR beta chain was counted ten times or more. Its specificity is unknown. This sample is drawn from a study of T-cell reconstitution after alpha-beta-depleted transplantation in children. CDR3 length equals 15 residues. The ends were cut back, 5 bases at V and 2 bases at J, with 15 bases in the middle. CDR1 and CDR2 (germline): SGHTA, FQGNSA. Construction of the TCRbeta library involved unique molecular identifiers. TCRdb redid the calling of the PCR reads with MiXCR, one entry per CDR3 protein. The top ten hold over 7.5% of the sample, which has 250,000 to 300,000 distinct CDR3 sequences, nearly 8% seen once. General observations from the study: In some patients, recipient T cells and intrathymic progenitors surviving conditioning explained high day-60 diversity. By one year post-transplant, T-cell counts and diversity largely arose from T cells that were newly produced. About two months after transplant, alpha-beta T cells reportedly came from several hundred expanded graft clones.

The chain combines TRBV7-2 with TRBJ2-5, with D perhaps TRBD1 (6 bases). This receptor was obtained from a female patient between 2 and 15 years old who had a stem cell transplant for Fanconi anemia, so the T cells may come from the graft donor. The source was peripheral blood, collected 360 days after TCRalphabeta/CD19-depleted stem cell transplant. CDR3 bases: TGTGCCAGCAGCCTAACCGGGACACGTCAAGAGACCCAGTACTTC. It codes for CASSLTGTRQETQYF.